This T cell receptor (beta chain) was profiled in a study of graft-versus-host responses after intestinal transplantation. Study observations and caveats: Where graft-donor T cell macrochimerism was present, patients had high graft-versus-host to host-versus-graft clonal ratios in allografts.

This CDR3 has 12 amino acids. Germline loops: CDR1 SNHLY, CDR2 FYNNEI. V lost 2 bases, J lost 10 bases, and 9 bases lay in between. In regard to this clone: Its antigen is undetermined.

The assay was immunoSEQ multiplex PCR, and TCRdb's table has in-frame clones only and misses some. The repertoire holds approximately 71,000 clones, with approximately 88% as singletons. This TCR was recovered from a human donor who received an intestinal transplant. The material was unstimulated CD8+ T cells sorted from spleen or lymph node cells, obtained before intestinal transplant. The chain carries TRBV2 and TRBJ2-1; D is undetermined. CDR3 residues: CASSEPSLEQFF. The DNA for the CDR3 is TGTGCCAGCAGTGAACCCAGTTTAGAGCAGTTCTTC. The complete variable domain, with remaining parts taken from reference TRBV2 and TRBJ2-1, reads EPEVTQTPSHQVTQMGQEVILRCVPISNHLYFYWYRQILGQKVEFLVSFYNNEISEKSEIFDDQFSVERPDGSNFTLKIRSTKLEDSAMYFCASSEPSLEQFFGPGTRLTVL.